The rows below give T cell receptor beta chains drawn from one sample of a study of beta chain features in type 1 diabetes. Libraries were prepared by immunoSEQ multiplex PCR; TCRdb keeps only in-frame clonotypes and omits some of them. The sample has 250,000 to 350,000 clones, approximately 16% seen once. Sequenced: naive CD4+ T cells from blood. The receptor set was obtained from a man aged 18 to 30 with type 1 diabetes. The CDR3 runs from the conserved cysteine through the conserved F or W. D genes are given only for firm matches. The listing skips clone size in some rows; elsewhere it reads once, few, many or a size class.

>TRBJ2-7|NA|TRBV28|few
TGTGCCAGCAGTTTATCCGGGACTTCTCGCGAGCAGTACTTC
CASSLSGTSREQYF
>TRBJ2-7|TRBD1|TRBV29-1|NA
TGCAGCGTTCGCCGGGACAGGGGAACGGACGAGCAGTACTTC
CSVRRDRGTDEQYF
>TRBJ2-7|TRBD2|TRBV7-9|NA
TGTGCCAGCAGCTTTGCGGGAGTCTACGAGCAGTACTTC
CASSFAGVYEQYF
>TRBJ2-3|NA|TRBV18|NA
TGTGCCAGCTCACCACGGCAGGGTGCGACAGATACGCAGTATTTT
CASSPRQGATDTQYF
>TRBJ2-3|NA|TRBV29-1|NA
TGCAGCGTTTTCCGAAGGGGAAGATCAGATACGCAGTATTTT
CSVFRRGRSDTQYF
>TRBJ2-2|TRBD2|TRBV5-4|NA
TGTGCCAGCAGCAACGGACTAGCGCGAAACACCGGGGAGCTGTTTTTT
CASSNGLARNTGELFF
>TRBJ1-5|TRBD1|TRBV14|few
TGTGCCAGGCCCAGGGGGCGCATCCATCAGCCCCAGCATTTT
CARPRGRIHQPQHF
>TRBJ2-2|TRBD2|TRBV5-6|few
TGTGCCAGCACCTCTGTGTGGACCGGGAGGACCGGGGAGCTGTTTTTT
CASTSVWTGRTGELFF
>TRBJ1-6|NA|TRBV28|NA
TGTGCCAGCAGTCCCCAGACTGGAAGCTCCTATAATTCACCCCTCCACTTT
CASSPQTGSSYNSPLHF
>TRBJ2-7|NA|TRBV11-2|NA
TGTGCCAGCAGCTGGACACGAGCCTACGAGCAGTACTTC
CASSWTRAYEQYF
>TRBJ2-3|TRBD2|TRBV29-1|NA
TGCAGCGTTGGAGGGACTAGCGAGTCCACAGATACGCAGTATTTT
CSVGGTSESTDTQYF
>TRBJ2-5|TRBD1|TRBV7-2|few
TGTGCCAGCAGCCCGAGTAGGGACAGGGGATTAGCGGGGACCCAGTACTTC
CASSPSRDRGLAGTQYF
>TRBJ2-7|NA|TRBV6-6|NA
TGTGCCAGCAGTTATTCCACAGGGCGAGAGCAGTACTTC
CASSYSTGREQYF
>TRBJ2-5|NA|TRBV30|NA
TGTGCCTGGCGGCAGCCCGGGACAAGGGAGACCCAGTACTTC
CAWRQPGTRETQYF
>TRBJ2-1|TRBD2|TRBV2|NA
TGTGCCAGCAGGACCCGCCTAGCGGCGACGGCCATTGGCGTCTACAATGAGCAGTTCTTC
CASRTRLAATAIGVYNEQFF
>TRBJ1-3|NA|TRBV4-3|NA
TGCGCCAGCAGCCAAGGGGGGACAATCCTCCGGCCCATATATTTT
CASSQGGTILRPIYF
>TRBJ1-2|TRBD1|TRBV27|few
TGTGCCAGCATAGGGCAGGGGGATGGCTACACCTTC
CASIGQGDGYTF
>TRBJ1-5|NA|TRBV5-4|few
TGTGCCAGCAGCTTGGGAGGGAGACAGCCCCAGCATTTT
CASSLGGRQPQHF
>TRBJ1-2|NA|TRBV6-1|few
TGTGCCAGCAGACCACGAGGGATCCTCTATGGCTACACCTTC
CASRPRGILYGYTF
>TRBJ2-1|TRBD2|TRBV10-1|few
TGCGCCAGCACCGTATGGACTAGCGGGGGGAATAGGGATGAGCAGTTCTTC
CASTVWTSGGNRDEQFF
>TRBJ2-1|TRBD1|TRBV28|NA
TGTGCCAGCAGCCGGGACAGGGAAAGGACCGGTGAGCAGTTCTTC
CASSRDRERTGEQFF
>TRBJ2-2|TRBD1|TRBV29-1|few
TGCAGCGTGGGACAGATGACCGGGGAGCTGTTTTTT
CSVGQMTGELFF
>TRBJ1-3|NA|TRBV2|few
TGTGCCAGCAAAGCGACGGGATACTCTGGAAACACCATATATTTT
CASKATGYSGNTIYF